Each of the 3 T cell receptor beta chains below was sequenced from the same sample in a study of blood T cell repertoires in COVID-19 (dated by TCRdb to 2020 to 2022). Library construction relied on the immunoSEQ multiplex PCR assay. Imported from immuneACCESS, the table was reduced by TCRdb to in-frame sequences with V and J called. These copies leave out some clones; in studies compared against another copy, an unresolved V gene accounts for under half, and the cause of the remainder is not known. For this sample the table gives 350,000 to 550,000 clones, of which about 89% were detected only once. The leading ten clones occupy 4.3% of the sample. The sample consisted of peripheral blood. These receptor sequences come from a woman aged 25 to 45 with acute or convalescent COVID-19.

The rearrangement joins TRBV4-1 to TRBJ2-1; TRBD1 matches at 9 bases. The CDR3 totals 13 residues. Germline values: CDR1 MGHRA, CDR2 YSYEKL. With 8 bases clipped from V and 8 bases from J, the junction kept 7 bases outside the gene matches. The CDR3 spells CASGQGKLDEQFF. The CDR3 DNA follows: TGCGCCAGCGGACAGGGGAAATTGGATGAGCAGTTCTTC.

This chain joins TRBV19 and TRBJ2-5, with TRBD2 identical over 8 bases. The CDR3 is made up of 14 amino acids. The trim removed 7 bases at V and 2 bases at J, leaving 6 bases unmatched. Germline CDR1 is LNHDA and CDR2 is SQIVND (reference sequence). This CDR3 is CASTGGGPQETQYF. The CDR3 nucleotides read TGTGCCAGTACGGGAGGGGGGCCGCAAGAGACCCAGTACTTC. Variable domain in full (rest from reference TRBV19 and TRBJ2-5): DGGITQSPKYLFRKEGQNVTLSCEQNLNHDAMYWYRQDPGQGLRLIYYSQIVNDFQKGDIAEGYSVSREKKESFPLTVTSAQKNPTAFYLCASTGGGPQETQYFGPGTRLLVL.

The rearrangement joins TRBV30 to TRBJ1-6; perhaps TRBD1 as D (6 bases). Germline-derived CDR1 and CDR2 are GTSNPN and SVGIG (reference sequence). Trimming cost V 3 bases and J 8 bases, with 23 bases left between them. The CDR3 has 17 amino acids. As DNA, the CDR3 is TGTGCCTGGAGCAAATCCTTACTAGGCAGACAGGATTCACCCCTCCACTTT. Encoded protein: CAWSKSLLGRQDSPLHF.